The 14 T cell receptor beta chains reported below all come from one sample, sequenced in a study of post-analysis software for immune sequencing data. These receptors' targets are unknown. Points from the study as a whole: Relative to controls, patients had 5 or 6 TRBV segments at higher frequency, with TRBV5-6, TRBV5-1 and TRBV20-1 among these.

The authors incorporated unique molecular identifiers into the TCR beta cDNA libraries. TCRdb processed the PCR reads anew with MiXCR; each CDR3 protein has one entry. Among hundreds of thousands of distinct CDR3 sequences listed, about 60% were seen once. Sequencing used blood. Receptors were obtained from a girl aged 2-9 years with multiple sclerosis.

This clonotype was counted a few times. The rearrangement uses TRBV6-5 and TRBJ1-1; tentatively, D is TRBD1 (5 bases). Germline values: CDR1 MNHEY, CDR2 SVGAGI. Trimming stripped 6 bases from V and 3 bases from J, with 14 bases between. The CDR3 runs to 14 residues. The CDR3 spells CASRNGGVDTEAFF. The CDR3 DNA reads TGTGCCAGCAGAAACGGGGGAGTCGACACTGAAGCTTTCTTT.

The chain couples TRBV7-2 to TRBJ1-6, with no clear D. This CDR3 is 14 amino acids long. V was clipped by 0 bases and J by 7 bases, with 7 bases between them. CDR1 SGHTA and CDR2 FQGNSA come from the germline V gene. Written as DNA, the CDR3 is TGTGCCAGCAGCTTAGCAGGCAGGAATTCACCCCTCCACTTT. It codes for CASSLAGRNSPLHF.

The chain combines TRBV9 with TRBJ2-1, with 9 bases that match TRBD2. This CDR3 is 15 amino acids long. Trimming cost V 2 bases and J 9 bases; bases outside gene matches: 9. Per the germline V gene, CDR1 is SGDLS and CDR2 is YYNGEE. Here the CDR3 reads CASSVSGREDSEQFF. In DNA form, the CDR3 reads TGTGCCAGCAGCGTTAGCGGGAGAGAAGACAGTGAGCAGTTCTTC.

The chain links TRBV12-3 or TRBV12-4 to TRBJ1-1; D is possibly TRBD1 (6 bases). Trimming took off 2 bases at V and 1 base at J, with 11 bases between the two ends. The CDR3 is 15 residues long. The CDR3 protein is CASSLWGPGNTEAFF. The CDR3 coding sequence is TGTGCCAGCAGTTTATGGGGGCCTGGGAACACTGAAGCTTTCTTT.

This chain links TRBV29-1 with TRBJ2-1; the match to TRBD1 covers 7 bases. Germline CDR1 SQVTM, CDR2 ANQGSEA. V trimming: 6 bases; J trimming: 1 base; junction bases outside the gene matches: 9. The CDR3 covers 15 residues. The CDR3 protein is CSVSPQGESYNEQFF. The CDR3 DNA sequence: TGCAGCGTCAGCCCCCAGGGGGAATCCTACAATGAGCAGTTCTTC.

The chain joins TRBV5-1 to TRBJ2-3, with a tentative D call TRBD1 (6 bases). Germline assignment: CDR1 SGHRS and CDR2 YFSETQ. The CDR3 is 15 amino acids. Trimming removed 7 bases from V and 0 bases from J, with 15 bases in between. This CDR3 reads CASGKGQESTDTQYF. In nucleotides, the CDR3 is TGCGCCAGCGGAAAGGGACAAGAGAGCACAGATACGCAGTATTTT.

The genes are TRBV20-1 and TRBJ2-7; 8 nucleotides match TRBD1. The better agreement between TRBJ2-5 and the DNA end casts doubt on the J call. Germline loops: CDR1 DFQATT, CDR2 SNEGSKA (reference sequence). This CDR3 region has 15 residues. CDR3 region: CSASRWQGASETQYF. The CDR3 bases are TGCAGTGCTAGTAGATGGCAGGGGGCTTCAGAGACCCAGTACTTC.

The chain is built from TRBV5-1 and TRBJ2-1; TRBD1 agrees at 10 bases. This CDR3 comprises 14 residues. Germline V gene lookup returns CDR1 SGHRS and CDR2 YFSETQ. V shed 5 bases, J shed 6 bases, and the junction held 5 bases outside the gene matches. CDR3 sequence (DNA): TGCGCCAGCAGGCGGGACAGGGGTGTCAATGAGCAGTTCTTC. This gives the protein CASRRDRGVNEQFF.

The chain joins TRBV10-2 to TRBJ2-1; possibly TRBD2 for D (5 bases). Per germline, CDR1 WSHSY and CDR2 SAAADI. The length of the CDR3 is 13 residues. With 3 bases removed from V and 9 bases from J, the gap between germline ends came to 12 bases. CDR3 sequence: CASSETGYGEQFF. The CDR3 bases are TGCGCCAGCAGTGAAACGGGGTACGGTGAGCAGTTCTTC.

The V gene is TRBV7-2, the J gene TRBJ1-1; maybe TRBD1 (6 bases). Looked up from germline, CDR1 is SGHTA and CDR2 is FQGNSA. CDR3 length: 15 residues. V dropped 0 bases and J dropped 0 bases, with 8 bases sitting between them. The CDR3 nucleotides are TGTGCCAGCAGCTTAGCGGGGGCTTTGAACACTGAAGCTTTCTTT. It is translated as CASSLAGALNTEAFF.

The chain links TRBV5-1 to TRBJ1-1; possible D gene TRBD1, 6 bases. The germline V gene encodes CDR1 SGHRS and CDR2 YFSETQ. The CDR3 consists of 15 residues. V lost 0 bases to trimming and J lost 10 bases, with 19 bases between them. The CDR3 DNA sequence: TGCGCCAGCAGCTTGGAAATCGGGGACAAACTATCAGCTTTCTTT. Its translation: CASSLEIGDKLSAFF.

The gene calls are TRBV3-1 and TRBJ2-7, with 10 bases matching TRBD2. The J call may not be correct, given that the DNA end is closer to TRBJ2-5. The CDR3 has 16 residues. Germline CDR1 and CDR2: LGHDT and YNNKEL (reference sequence). Here the CDR3 reads CASSQVAAGGLETQYF. As DNA, the CDR3 is TGTGCCAGCAGCCAAGTGGCAGCGGGAGGGTTGGAGACCCAGTACTTC.

This clonotype turned up a few times. The gene calls are TRBV7-9 and TRBJ1-5; D remains unclear. The germline V and J ends were trimmed by 3 bases and 2 bases, with 8 bases remaining between them. The CDR3 runs 14 residues. CDR1 and CDR2 (germline): SEHNR, FQNEAQ (reference sequence). DNA for the CDR3: TGTGCCAGCAGCTTGGCGCCGGGCAATCAGCCCCAGCATTTT. Translating it yields CASSLAPGNQPQHF.

The chain employs TRBV29-1 and TRBJ1-5; D is undetermined. CDR1 and CDR2 from the germline V gene are SQVTM and ANQGSEA. The V and J ends lost 6 bases and 3 bases respectively, with 21 bases between them. CDR3 length equals 16 residues. The CDR3 loop reads CSVIWTARGNNQPQHF. The CDR3 DNA reads as TGCAGCGTGATCTGGACGGCCAGAGGTAACAATCAGCCCCAGCATTTT.